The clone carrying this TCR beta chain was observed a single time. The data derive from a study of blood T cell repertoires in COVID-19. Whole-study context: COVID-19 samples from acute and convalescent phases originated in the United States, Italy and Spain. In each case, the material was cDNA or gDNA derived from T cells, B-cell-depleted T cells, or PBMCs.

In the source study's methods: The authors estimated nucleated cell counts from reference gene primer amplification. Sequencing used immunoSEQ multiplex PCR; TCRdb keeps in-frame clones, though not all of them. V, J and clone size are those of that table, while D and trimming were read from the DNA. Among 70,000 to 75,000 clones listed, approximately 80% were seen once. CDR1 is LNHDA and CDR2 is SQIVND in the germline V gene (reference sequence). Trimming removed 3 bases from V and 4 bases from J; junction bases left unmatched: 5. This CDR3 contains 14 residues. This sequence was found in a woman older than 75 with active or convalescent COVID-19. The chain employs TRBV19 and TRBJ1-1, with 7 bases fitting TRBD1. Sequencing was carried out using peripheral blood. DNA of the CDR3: TGTGCCAGTAGTATCCAGGGGGTGGGCACTGAAGCTTTCTTT. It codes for CASSIQGVGTEAFF.